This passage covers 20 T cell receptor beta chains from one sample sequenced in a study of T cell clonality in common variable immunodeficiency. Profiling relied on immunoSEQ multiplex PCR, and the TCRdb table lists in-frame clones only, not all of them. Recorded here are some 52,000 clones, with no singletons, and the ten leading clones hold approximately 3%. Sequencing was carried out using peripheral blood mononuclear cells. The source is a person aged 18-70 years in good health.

The CDR3 sequence is CASSFVGGWAEAFF. Partial CDR3 DNA: TGTGCCAGCAGCTTTGTCGGGGGTTGGGCTGAA. The chain combines TRBV7-9 with TRBJ1-1; the D gene is possibly TRBD1 (5 bases). The read stops 3 residues short of the end of the CDR3; the missing end is completed from the germline J gene. The CDR3 consists of 14 residues. V was pared by 3 bases and J by 6 bases, with 14 bases between. Germline assignment: CDR1 SEHNR and CDR2 FQNEAQ (reference sequence).

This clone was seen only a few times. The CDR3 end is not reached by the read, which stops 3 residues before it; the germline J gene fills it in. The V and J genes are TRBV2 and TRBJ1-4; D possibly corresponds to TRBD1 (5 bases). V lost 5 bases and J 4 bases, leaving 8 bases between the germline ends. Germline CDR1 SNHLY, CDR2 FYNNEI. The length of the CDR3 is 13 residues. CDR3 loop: CASSYRNNEKLFF. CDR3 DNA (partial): TGTGCCAGCAGTTACAGGAATAATGAAAAA.

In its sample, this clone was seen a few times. The CDR3 sequence: CASSFGGPASTDTQYF. The covered CDR3 bases are TGCGCCAGCAGCTTCGGGGGGCCCGCCAGCACAGATACG. The chain carries TRBV5-1 and TRBJ2-3; the D gene is possibly TRBD2 (7 bases). The read ends 3 residues early relative to the CDR3; the germline J gene fills the gap. V lost 2 bases and J 0 bases, leaving 13 bases between the germline ends. This CDR3 is 16 amino acids long. CDR1 and CDR2 from the germline V gene are SGHRS and YFSETQ.

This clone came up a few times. CDR3 bases read: TGTGCCAGCAGCTTCAGACAGAATGAAGACTACGAG. This gives the protein CASSFRQNEDYE. The full-length CDR3 reads as CASSFRQNEDYEQYF. The V and J genes are TRBV11-3 and TRBJ2-7; possibly TRBD1 for D (5 bases). The read terminates 3 residues ahead of where the CDR3 ends, so the germline J gene completes it. The CDR3 is 15 residues long. V gave up 3 bases and J gave up 3 bases, with 15 bases separating them. Germline V lookup: CDR1 SGHNT, CDR2 YENEEA.

The DNA read from the CDR3 is TGTGCCAGCAGCCTCCAAGCGGGAGTTATTGGCAATGAG. Its protein product is CASSLQAGVIGNE. The full CDR3 sequence reads CASSLQAGVIGNEQFF. This chain connects TRBV13 to TRBJ2-1; 8 bases are shared with TRBD2. The sequenced fragment ends 3 residues before the CDR3 boundary, so the rest is inferred from the germline J gene. CDR3 length equals 16 residues. Per germline, CDR1 PRHDT and CDR2 FYEKMQ (reference sequence). V shed 5 bases, J shed 6 bases, and the junction held 12 bases outside the gene matches.

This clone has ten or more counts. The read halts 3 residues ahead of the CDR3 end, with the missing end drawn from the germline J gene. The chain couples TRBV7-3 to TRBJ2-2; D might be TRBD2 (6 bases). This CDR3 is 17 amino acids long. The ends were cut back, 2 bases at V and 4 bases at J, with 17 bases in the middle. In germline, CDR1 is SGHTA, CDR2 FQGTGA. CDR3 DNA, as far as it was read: TGTGCCAGCAGCTTATCGGTTGGGGGGAGCGGCACCGGGGAG. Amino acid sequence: CASSLSVGGSGTGE. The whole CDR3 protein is CASSLSVGGSGTGELFF.

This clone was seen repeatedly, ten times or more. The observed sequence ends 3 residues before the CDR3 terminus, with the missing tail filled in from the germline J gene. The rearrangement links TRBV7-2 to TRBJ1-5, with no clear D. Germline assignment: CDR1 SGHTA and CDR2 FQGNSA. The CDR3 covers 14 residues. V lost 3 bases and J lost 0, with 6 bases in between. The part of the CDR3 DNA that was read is TGTGCCAGCAGCTTGTCTAATAGCAATCAGCCC. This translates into CASSLSNSNQP. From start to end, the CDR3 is CASSLSNSNQPQHF.

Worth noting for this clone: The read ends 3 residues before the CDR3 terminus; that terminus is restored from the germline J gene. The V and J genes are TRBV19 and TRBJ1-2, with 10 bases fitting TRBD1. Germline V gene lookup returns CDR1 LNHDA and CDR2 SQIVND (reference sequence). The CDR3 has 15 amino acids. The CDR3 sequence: CASTSGQGYQETYTF. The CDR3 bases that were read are TGTGCCAGTACCTCGGGACAGGGGTACCAAGAGACC.

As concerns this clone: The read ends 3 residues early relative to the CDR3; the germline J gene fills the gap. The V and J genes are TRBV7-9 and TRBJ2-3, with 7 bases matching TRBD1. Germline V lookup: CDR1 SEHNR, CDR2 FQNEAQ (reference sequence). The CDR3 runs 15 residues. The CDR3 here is CASSLATGNNQPQYF. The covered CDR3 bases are TGTGCCAGCAGCTTAGCGACAGGGAACAATCAGCCG.

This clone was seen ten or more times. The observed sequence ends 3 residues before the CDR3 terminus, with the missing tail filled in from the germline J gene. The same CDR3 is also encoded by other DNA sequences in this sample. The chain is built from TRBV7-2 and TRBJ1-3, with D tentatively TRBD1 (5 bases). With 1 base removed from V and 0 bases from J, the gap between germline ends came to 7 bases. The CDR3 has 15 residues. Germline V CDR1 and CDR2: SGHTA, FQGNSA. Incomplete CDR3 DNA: TGTGCCAGCAGCTTAGTCGACAGCTCTGGAAACACC. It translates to CASSLVDSSGNT. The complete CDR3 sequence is CASSLVDSSGNTIYF.

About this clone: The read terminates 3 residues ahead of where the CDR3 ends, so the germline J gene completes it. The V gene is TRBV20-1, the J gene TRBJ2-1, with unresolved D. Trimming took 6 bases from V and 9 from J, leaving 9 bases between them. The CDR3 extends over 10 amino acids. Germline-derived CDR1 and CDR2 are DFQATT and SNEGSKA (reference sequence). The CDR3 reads CSALFFEQFF. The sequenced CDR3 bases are TGCAGTGCACTCTTTTTTGAG.

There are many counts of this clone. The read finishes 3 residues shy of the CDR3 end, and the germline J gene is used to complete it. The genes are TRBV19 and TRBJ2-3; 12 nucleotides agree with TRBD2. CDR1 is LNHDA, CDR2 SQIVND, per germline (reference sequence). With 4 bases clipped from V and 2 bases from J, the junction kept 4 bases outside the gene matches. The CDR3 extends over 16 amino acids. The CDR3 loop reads CASSKRTSGITDTQYF. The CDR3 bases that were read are TGTGCCAGTAGTAAACGGACTAGCGGGATCACAGATACG.

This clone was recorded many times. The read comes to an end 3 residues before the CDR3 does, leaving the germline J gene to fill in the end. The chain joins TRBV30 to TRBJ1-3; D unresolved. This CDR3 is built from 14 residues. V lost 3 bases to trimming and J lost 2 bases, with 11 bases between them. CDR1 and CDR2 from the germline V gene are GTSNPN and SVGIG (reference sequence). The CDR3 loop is CAWSVGSAGNTIYF. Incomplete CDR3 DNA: TGTGCCTGGAGCGTCGGGTCTGCTGGAAACACC.

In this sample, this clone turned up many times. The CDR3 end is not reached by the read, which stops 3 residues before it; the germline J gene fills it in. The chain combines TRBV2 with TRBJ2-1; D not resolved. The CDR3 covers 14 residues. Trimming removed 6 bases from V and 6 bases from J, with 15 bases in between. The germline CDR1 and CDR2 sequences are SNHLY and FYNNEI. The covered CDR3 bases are TGTGCCAGCAGCCCTAGGTCTCAGTTCAATGAG. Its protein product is CASSPRSQFNE. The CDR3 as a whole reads CASSPRSQFNEQFF.

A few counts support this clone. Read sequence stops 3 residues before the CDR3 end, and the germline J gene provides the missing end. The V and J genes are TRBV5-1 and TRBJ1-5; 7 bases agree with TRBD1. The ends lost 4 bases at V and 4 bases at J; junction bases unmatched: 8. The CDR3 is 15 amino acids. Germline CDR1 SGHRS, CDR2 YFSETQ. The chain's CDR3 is CASSTTTGDNQPQHF. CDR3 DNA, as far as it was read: TGCGCCAGCAGCACAACAACAGGGGATAATCAGCCC.

Incomplete CDR3 DNA: TGTGCCAGCAGCGCGGGAGCAAAGGGGACC. Amino acids: CASSAGAKGT. The complete CDR3 protein is CASSAGAKGTQYF. V and J are TRBV11-2 and TRBJ2-5, with 7 bases fitting TRBD2. The read ends 3 residues early relative to the CDR3; the germline J gene fills the gap. Germline V gene lookup returns CDR1 SGHAT and CDR2 FQNNGV. CDR3 length: 13 residues. The V and J ends lost 5 bases and 7 bases, in that order; junction bases with no gene match: 7. The full variable domain, in which reference TRBV11-2 and TRBJ2-5 provide the parts outside the CDR3, is EAGVAQSPRYKIIEKRQSVAFWCNPISGHATLYWYQQILGQGPKLLIQFQNNGVVDDSQLPKDRFSAERLKGVDSTLKIQPAKLEDSAVYLCASSAGAKGTQYFGPGTRLLVL.

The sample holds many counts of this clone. The CDR3 sequence is CAWSVRPGQSPLHF. Partial CDR3 DNA: TGTGCCTGGAGTGTACGTCCAGGGCAGTCACCC. The rearrangement links TRBV30 to TRBJ1-6; D might be TRBD1 (5 bases). The read gets to within 3 residues of the CDR3 end, and the germline J gene fills in the rest. Germline loops: CDR1 GTSNPN, CDR2 SVGIG (reference sequence). The CDR3 runs 14 residues. The V end was cut by 0 bases, the J end by 10 bases, with 13 bases between.

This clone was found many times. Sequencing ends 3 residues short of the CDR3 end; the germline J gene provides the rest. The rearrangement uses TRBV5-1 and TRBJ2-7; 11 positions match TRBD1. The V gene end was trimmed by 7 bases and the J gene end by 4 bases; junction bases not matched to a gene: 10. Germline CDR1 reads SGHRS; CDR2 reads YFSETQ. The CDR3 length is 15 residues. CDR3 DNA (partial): TGCGCCAGCTGCCCCAACCGGGACAGGGGGTACGAG. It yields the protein CASCPNRDRGYE. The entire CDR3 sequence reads CASCPNRDRGYEQYF.

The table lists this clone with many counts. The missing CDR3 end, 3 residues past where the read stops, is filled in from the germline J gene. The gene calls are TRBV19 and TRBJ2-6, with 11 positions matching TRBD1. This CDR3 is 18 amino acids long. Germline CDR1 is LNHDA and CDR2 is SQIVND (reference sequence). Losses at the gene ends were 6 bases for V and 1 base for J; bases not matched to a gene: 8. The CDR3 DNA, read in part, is TGTGCCAGTAGCACAGCCGGGACAGGGGGATCTGGGGCCAACGTC. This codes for CASSTAGTGGSGANV. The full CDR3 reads CASSTAGTGGSGANVLTF.

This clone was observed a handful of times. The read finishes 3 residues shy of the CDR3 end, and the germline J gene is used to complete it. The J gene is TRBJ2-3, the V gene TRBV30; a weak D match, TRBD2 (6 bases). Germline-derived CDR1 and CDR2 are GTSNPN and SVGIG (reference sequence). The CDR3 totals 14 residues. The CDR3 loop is CAWSGGYSNQPQYF. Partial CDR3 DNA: TGTGCCTGGAGCGGGGGATATAGCAATCAGCCG.